Below are 24 T cell receptor beta chains sequenced from a single sample in a study of blood T cell repertoires in COVID-19 (dated by TCRdb to 2018 to 2020). Library preparation used the immunoSEQ multiplex PCR assay. TCRdb stores this immuneACCESS table with in-frame sequences only. Part of the clones is absent; in the studies checked, under half of the shortfall reflects unresolved V genes, and no reason is known for the rest. Counted in this sample were 300,000 or so clones; about nine tenths of them appeared once. The ten largest clonotypes hold 8.5% to 12% of the sample. Sequencing was done on a sample of PBMCs or T cells enriched from blood (not recorded which). These TCRs come from a woman aged 18-29 years who had recovered from COVID-19.

This clone was counted between two and nine times. The chain uses TRBV12-3 or TRBV12-4 and TRBJ2-1; no reliable D call. The CDR3 totals 13 residues. V shed 6 bases and J shed 5 bases, with 11 bases lying between them. The CDR3 bases are TGTGCCAGCAGCTTTGGGCCGAACAATGAGCAGTTCTTC. It translates to CASSFGPNNEQFF.

The CDR3 here is CASSLFPSGSTDTQYF. The CDR3 bases are TGTGCCAGCAGCTTATTTCCTAGCGGCAGCACAGATACGCAGTATTTT. The chain combines TRBV7-2 with TRBJ2-3; 7 positions match TRBD2. This CDR3 has 16 amino acids. V was pared by 2 bases and J by 0 bases, with 5 bases of the junction left unmatched. CDR1 is SGHTA, CDR2 FQGNSA, per germline.

CDR3 amino acids: CAIKGTGPGNTIYF. In DNA form, the CDR3 reads TGTGCCATCAAAGGGACAGGGCCTGGAAACACCATATATTTT. V usage is TRBV10-3 and J usage is TRBJ1-3; 9 bases are shared with TRBD1. The CDR3 covers 14 residues. Unmatched junction bases numbered 3, after V lost 7 bases and J lost 2 bases. Germline V CDR1 and CDR2: ENHRY, SYGVKD.

The chain uses TRBV10-3 and TRBJ1-5; D gene ambiguous. The length of the CDR3 is 14 residues. V lost 4 bases to trimming and J lost 2 bases, with 9 bases between them. Germline values: CDR1 ENHRY, CDR2 SYGVKD. The CDR3 DNA reads TGTGCCATCAGTGCCGAGCGGGGCAATCAGCCCCAGCATTTT. This gives the protein CAISAERGNQPQHF.

The sample holds one count of this clone. This chain uses TRBV28 with TRBJ2-1, with 8 nucleotides matching TRBD2. The CDR3 sequence is 16 residues long. J was trimmed by 0 bases and V by 1 base; bases with no gene match: 2. Germline CDR1 and CDR2: MDHEN and SYDVKM. CDR3 loop: CASSLSGLASYNEQFF. The CDR3 DNA reads as TGTGCCAGCAGTTTATCAGGACTAGCCTCCTACAATGAGCAGTTCTTC.

The chain recombines TRBV2 with TRBJ2-7, with 9 bases fitting TRBD1. This CDR3 is built from 15 residues. Germline V gene lookup returns CDR1 SNHLY and CDR2 FYNNEI. Trimming removed 4 bases from V and 4 bases from J; junction bases left unmatched: 8. This CDR3 reads CASSAPGTGTYEQYF. For the CDR3, the DNA is TGTGCCAGCAGTGCCCCCGGGACAGGGACGTACGAGCAGTACTTC.

This chain uses TRBV30 with TRBJ1-1; D is possibly TRBD1 (5 bases). The CDR3 is 15 residues long. Germline V gives CDR1 GTSNPN, CDR2 SVGIG (reference sequence). CDR3 in amino acids: CATEKRAGMNTEAFF. Here the CDR3 DNA reads TGTGCAACTGAAAAGCGGGCAGGGATGAACACTGAAGCTTTCTTT.

The gene calls are TRBV5-6 and TRBJ1-5, with a tentative D call TRBD1 (6 bases). V lost 4 bases, J lost 2 bases, and 13 bases lay in between. From germline, CDR1 is SGHDT and CDR2 YYEEEE. CDR3 length equals 15 residues. Here the CDR3 DNA reads TGTGCCAGCAGCCCATTTTCAGGGGGCAATCAGCCCCAGCATTTT. It specifies CASSPFSGGNQPQHF.

The chain recombines TRBV3-1 (or the pseudogene TRBV3-2) with TRBJ1-1; D is undetermined. Germline V CDR1 and CDR2: LGHDT, YNNKEL (reference sequence). CDR3 length equals 15 residues. Trimming removed 0 bases at V and 3 bases at J, with 11 bases between. In nucleotides, the CDR3 is TGTGCCAGCAGCCAAGATCGGTATTCGGACACTGAAGCTTTCTTT. Protein: CASSQDRYSDTEAFF.

This rearrangement joins TRBV24-1 to TRBJ1-1; a weak D match, TRBD1 (5 bases). Germline V CDR1 and CDR2: KGHDR, SFDVKD. The V end lost 6 bases, the J end lost 1 base, and 17 bases lay between the germline ends. The CDR3 loop spans 16 amino acids. CDR3 region: CATSSSPTEQNTEAFF. The CDR3 nucleotides are TGTGCCACCAGTTCCTCCCCGACAGAACAGAACACTGAAGCTTTCTTT.

The V gene is TRBV5-1, the J gene TRBJ2-7; TRBD2 aligns across 12 bases. The V and J ends lost 0 bases and 2 bases, in that order; junction bases with no gene match: 9. Germline V lookup: CDR1 SGHRS, CDR2 YFSETQ. The CDR3 contains 18 residues. CDR3 in DNA: TGCGCCAGCAGCTTGGTGGGACTAGCGGGCGCCACAACCTACGAGCAGTACTTC. Translation: CASSLVGLAGATTYEQYF.

The chain joins TRBV3-1 (or the pseudogene TRBV3-2) to TRBJ2-7, with 7 positions matching TRBD2. Germline assignment: CDR1 LGHDT and CDR2 YNNKEL (reference sequence). V lost 4 bases to trimming and J lost 10 bases; unmatched junction nucleotides: 7. The CDR3 totals 12 residues. The CDR3 DNA reads TGTGCCAGCAGCCGGGACTATAATCCCCAGTACTTC. Translation: CASSRDYNPQYF.

This clone was picked up one time. This chain links TRBV5-1 with TRBJ1-1; D ambiguous. This CDR3 region has 13 residues. The germline gives CDR1 SGHRS, CDR2 YFSETQ. Trimming shortened V by 4 bases and J by 2 bases, and 9 bases separated the two germline ends. The chain's CDR3 is CASSPVANTEAFF. The CDR3 nucleotides read TGCGCCAGCAGCCCAGTAGCTAACACTGAAGCTTTCTTT.

This chain links TRBV28 with TRBJ1-2; 10 bases agree with TRBD1. Germline-derived CDR1 and CDR2 are MDHEN and SYDVKM. This CDR3 spans 14 amino acids. The J segment lost 4 bases and the V segment lost 6 bases, leaving 5 bases of the junction unmatched. CDR3 sequence reads: CASRGGQGVYGYTF. The CDR3 region has the DNA TGTGCCAGCAGAGGCGGACAGGGGGTCTATGGCTACACCTTC.

The gene calls are TRBV20-1 and TRBJ2-3, with 8 bases fitting TRBD2. The junction had 6 bases not matched to a gene; V was cut back by 3 bases and J by 4 bases. Germline CDR1 DFQATT, CDR2 SNEGSKA (reference sequence). The CDR3 loop spans 14 amino acids. CDR3 loop: CSASTAGGPDTQYF. The CDR3 nucleotides are TGCAGTGCTAGTACTGCGGGGGGCCCAGATACGCAGTATTTT.

A single count supports this clone. The genes are TRBV9 and TRBJ2-2; TRBD2 might be the D (6 bases). Between the trimmed V and J ends, which lost 0 bases and 1 base, there was a span of 10 bases. This CDR3 is 16 amino acids long. From germline, CDR1 is SGDLS and CDR2 YYNGEE. The CDR3 sequence is CASSVGRARNTGELFF. The CDR3 nucleotides read TGTGCCAGCAGCGTAGGGAGGGCACGGAACACCGGGGAGCTGTTTTTT.

The genes are TRBV7-9 and TRBJ1-4, with 9 bases identical to TRBD1. With 5 bases clipped from V and 8 bases from J, the junction kept 6 bases outside the gene matches. The CDR3 is 14 amino acids. Germline V gives CDR1 SEHNR, CDR2 FQNEAQ (reference sequence). The CDR3 sequence: CASSRTGDGEKLFF. The CDR3 coding sequence is TGTGCCAGCAGCCGGACAGGGGACGGGGAAAAACTGTTTTTT.

The gene calls are TRBV28 and TRBJ2-7, with 8 positions matching TRBD2. Germline V CDR1 and CDR2: MDHEN, SYDVKM. CDR3 size: 14 residues. The V gene end was trimmed by 8 bases and the J gene end by 3 bases; junction bases not matched to a gene: 9. The CDR3 DNA sequence: TGTGCCAGCTGCGTGCGGGGGGTGGGCTACGAGCAGTACTTC. Translated: CASCVRGVGYEQYF.

J is TRBJ1-5 and V is TRBV30; D is undetermined. V was trimmed by 3 bases and J by 1 base, leaving 19 bases between them. This CDR3 is built from 17 residues. The germline gives CDR1 GTSNPN, CDR2 SVGIG (reference sequence). The CDR3 bases are TGTGCCTGGAGGCCTCCGTGGCCCGGCGGGAGCAATCAGCCCCAGCATTTT. Amino acid sequence: CAWRPPWPGGSNQPQHF.

V usage is TRBV7-3 and J usage is TRBJ2-3, with D maybe TRBD2 (6 bases). Germline V lookup: CDR1 SGHTA, CDR2 FQGTGA. There are 13 residues in the CDR3. V lost 1 base, J lost 8 bases, and 10 bases lay in between. The DNA of the CDR3 is TGTGCCAGCAGCTTAAGTGGGGACTCTACGCAGTATTTT. It is translated as CASSLSGDSTQYF.

The chain carries TRBV5-1 and TRBJ2-1, with TRBD2 as a possible D gene (5 bases). Germline CDR1 SGHRS, CDR2 YFSETQ. This CDR3 comprises 19 residues. The germline V and J ends were trimmed by 0 bases and 2 bases, with 21 bases remaining between them. This CDR3 is CASSLVLTGDGNTYNEQFF. The CDR3 DNA follows: TGCGCCAGCAGCTTGGTTTTGACTGGTGACGGGAACACCTACAATGAGCAGTTCTTC.

The V gene is TRBV6-4, the J gene TRBJ2-3; TRBD2 is a possible D gene (7 bases). Trimming stripped 0 bases from V and 4 bases from J, with 11 bases between. This CDR3 contains 15 residues. Germline V gene sequence: CDR1 MRHNA, CDR2 SNTAGT. CDR3 coding DNA: TGTGCCAGCAGTGACTCCGCGGGGGCGGCAGATACGCAGTATTTT. Its protein is CASSDSAGAADTQYF.

The chain has TRBV20-1 and TRBJ1-4; D might be TRBD1 (6 bases). V was shortened by 3 bases and J by 6 bases, with 17 bases between the two germline ends. The CDR3 consists of 15 residues. Germline values: CDR1 DFQATT, CDR2 SNEGSKA (reference sequence). CDR3 nucleotides: TGCAGTGCTAGTAATCCAGGGGTGGGGGATGAAAAACTGTTTTTT. Amino acid sequence: CSASNPGVGDEKLFF.

The rearrangement joins TRBV20-1 to TRBJ1-2, with D perhaps TRBD1 (6 bases). From germline, CDR1 is DFQATT and CDR2 SNEGSKA (reference sequence). This CDR3 comprises 11 residues. The V gene lost 6 bases and the J gene lost 7 bases, with 12 bases spanning the gap. The CDR3 loop is CSAEQGFGYTF. CDR3 bases: TGCAGTGCGGAACAGGGATTTGGCTACACCTTC.